These T cell receptor beta chains were read from a single sample in a study of T-cell memory formation after mild COVID-19. TCRdb analysed the 5' RACE reads with MiXCR anew, one entry per CDR3 protein. In the table there are about 430,000 distinct CDR3 sequences, around 17% of which are singletons. The sample comprised PBMCs or a T cell subset sorted from them (not recorded which). Source of these receptors: a man between 18 and 29 years old who had mild COVID-19 (a few samples of this study predate the infection). Cell type and time point are not known. The conserved cysteine and the conserved F or W are not part of the CDR3 here. The order of the fields is V gene, CDR3 protein.

V: TRBV5-1
CDR3: ASSLDSGGLSDTQY

V: TRBV5-1
CDR3: ASSLDFVLSGNTIY

V: TRBV6-5
CDR3: ASSYSGQGWSPLH

V: TRBV5-1
CDR3: ASSQLTAGVRTEAF

V: TRBV3-1
CDR3: ASSSRVAYEQY

V: TRBV12-3/TRBV12-4
CDR3: ASSAQGAGGSHEQF

V: TRBV19
CDR3: ASKIGIGPSEAF

V: TRBV12-3/TRBV12-4
CDR3: ASSPTHETQY

V: TRBV7-7
CDR3: ASSLGTSLTDTQY

V: TRBV5-5
CDR3: ASSLGTEQETQY

V: TRBV5-1
CDR3: ASHQNRRDTGELF

V: TRBV7-8
CDR3: ASSHQRGGRETQY

V: TRBV9
CDR3: ASSAPTSGVYNEQF